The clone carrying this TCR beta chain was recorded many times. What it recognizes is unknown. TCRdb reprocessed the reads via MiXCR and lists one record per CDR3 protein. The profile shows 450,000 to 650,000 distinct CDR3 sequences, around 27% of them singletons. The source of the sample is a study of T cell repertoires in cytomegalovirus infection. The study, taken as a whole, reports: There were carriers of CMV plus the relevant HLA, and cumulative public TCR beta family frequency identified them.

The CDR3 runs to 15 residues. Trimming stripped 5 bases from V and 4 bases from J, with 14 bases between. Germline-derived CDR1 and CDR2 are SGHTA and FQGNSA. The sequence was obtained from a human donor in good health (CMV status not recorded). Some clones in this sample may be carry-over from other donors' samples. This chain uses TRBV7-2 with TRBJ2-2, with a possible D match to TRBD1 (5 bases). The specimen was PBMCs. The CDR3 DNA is TGTGCCAGCAGCCCCAAAGGGGTTGGCACCGGGGAGCTGTTTTTT. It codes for CASSPKGVGTGELFF.